This TCR beta chain was sequenced during a study of T cell repertoires and HLA-DP antigens. Study summary: Alloreactive CD4+ T cells targeted HLA-DP on transduced HeLa.

Assay used: immunoSEQ multiplex PCR; TCRdb lists only in-frame clones, some missing. Of roughly 70,000 clones detected, over 75% appear once; the ten largest clones hold about 1.4%. Average purity of the negatively selected CD4+ T cells was around 98%. The germline V and J ends were trimmed by 3 bases and 2 bases, with 12 bases remaining between them. CDR3 length equals 15 residues. The germline CDR1 and CDR2 sequences are LNHNV and YYDKDF (reference sequence). In regard to this clone: Its antigen is unidentified.

Study findings and constraints: Pre-culture clonality, approximately 0.04, was far below sorted CD137+ clonality of around 0.37.

The sequence derives from a man in his fifties or sixties in good health and CMV-seronegative. This chain links TRBV15 with TRBJ2-3; the D gene is possibly TRBD1 (7 bases). Material: CD4+ T cells from PBMCs. In DNA, the CDR3 is TGTGCCACCAGCAGGCAGGGGGGCCCCACAGATACGCAGTATTTT. Its translation is CATSRQGGPTDTQYF.